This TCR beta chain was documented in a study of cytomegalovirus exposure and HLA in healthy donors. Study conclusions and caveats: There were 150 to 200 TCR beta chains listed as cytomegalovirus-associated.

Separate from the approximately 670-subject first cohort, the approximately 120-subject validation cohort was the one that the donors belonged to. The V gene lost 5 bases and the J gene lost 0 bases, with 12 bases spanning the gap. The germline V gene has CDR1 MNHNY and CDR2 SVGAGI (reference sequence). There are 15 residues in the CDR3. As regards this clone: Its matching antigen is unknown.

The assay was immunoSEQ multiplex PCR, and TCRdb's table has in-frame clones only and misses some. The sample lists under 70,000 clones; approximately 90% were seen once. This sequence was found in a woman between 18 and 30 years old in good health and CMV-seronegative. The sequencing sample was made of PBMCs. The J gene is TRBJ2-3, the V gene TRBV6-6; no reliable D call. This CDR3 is CASSRMSVSTDTQYF. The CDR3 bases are TGTGCCAGCAGTAGAATGAGCGTGAGCACAGATACGCAGTATTTT.